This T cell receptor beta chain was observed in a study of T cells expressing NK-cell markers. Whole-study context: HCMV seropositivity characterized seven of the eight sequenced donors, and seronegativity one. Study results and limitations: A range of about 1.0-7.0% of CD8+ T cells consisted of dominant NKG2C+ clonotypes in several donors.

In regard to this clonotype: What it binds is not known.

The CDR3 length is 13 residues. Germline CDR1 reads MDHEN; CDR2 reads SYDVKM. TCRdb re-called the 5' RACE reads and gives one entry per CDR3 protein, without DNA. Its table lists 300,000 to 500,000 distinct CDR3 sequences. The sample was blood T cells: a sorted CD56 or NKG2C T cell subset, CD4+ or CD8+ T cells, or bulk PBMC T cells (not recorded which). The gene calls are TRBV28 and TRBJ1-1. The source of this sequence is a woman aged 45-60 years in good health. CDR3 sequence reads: CASSLRGATEAFF.